Below are 2 T cell receptor beta chains sequenced from a single sample in a study of tissue T cells after allogeneic stem cell transplantation. Sequencing was performed with immunoSEQ multiplex PCR; in TCRdb, only in-frame clones are kept and a portion is missing. The data hold some 4,700 clones, with 60% to 80% observed a single time. Sequenced material: duodenal tissue, taken at autopsy. These receptors all come from a female patient aged 18 to 50 with steroid-refractory graft-versus-host disease after an allogeneic stem cell transplant. Some T cells may be the graft donor's.

This chain joins TRBV5-1 and TRBJ2-6; D is ambiguous. The CDR3 has 17 residues. V was pared by 0 bases and J by 0 bases, with 10 bases between. Germline CDR1 reads SGHRS; CDR2 reads YFSETQ. The CDR3 bases are TGCGCCAGCAGCTTGGGAAGCATACCCTCTGGGGCCAACGTCCTGACTTTC. Translating gives CASSLGSIPSGANVLTF.

The rearrangement uses TRBV2 and TRBJ2-1, with TRBD2 as a possible D gene (6 bases). Trimming pared 8 bases from V and 7 bases from J, leaving 15 bases between. In germline, CDR1 is SNHLY, CDR2 FYNNEI. The CDR3 is 13 amino acids. The CDR3 spells CASSSTRGNEQFF. Here the CDR3 DNA reads TGTGCCAGCTCCTCGACTAGAGGGAATGAGCAGTTCTTC. The variable domain in full, with the rest retrieved from reference TRBV2 and TRBJ2-1, is EPEVTQTPSHQVTQMGQEVILRCVPISNHLYFYWYRQILGQKVEFLVSFYNNEISEKSEIFDDQFSVERPDGSNFTLKIRSTKLEDSAMYFCASSSTRGNEQFFGPGTRLTVL.